Given below is one T cell receptor (beta chain) in context. The antigen is undetermined. The sample is drawn from a study of T cell repertoires in cytomegalovirus infection. For the study at large: Public TCR beta signatures marked donors with CMV infection and the matching HLA.

Trimming cost V 2 bases and J 4 bases, with 9 bases left between them. There are 14 residues in the CDR3. CDR1 is SGHVS, CDR2 FNYEAQ, per germline. TCRdb re-analysed the reads in MiXCR, keeping a single row per CDR3 protein. The sample contains around 300,000 distinct CDR3 sequences, less than 25% of which appear only once. The chain employs TRBV7-6 and TRBJ2-1; D is possibly TRBD2 (5 bases). This TCR was recovered from a human donor in good health (CMV status not recorded). Some clones in this sample may be carry-over from other donors' samples. The sample was cultured PBMCs, taken from culture after CMV antigen stimulation. The CDR3 nucleotides read TGTGCCAGCAGCTTATCCGGGGTATACAATGAGCAGTTCTTC. Translated, it gives CASSLSGVYNEQFF.